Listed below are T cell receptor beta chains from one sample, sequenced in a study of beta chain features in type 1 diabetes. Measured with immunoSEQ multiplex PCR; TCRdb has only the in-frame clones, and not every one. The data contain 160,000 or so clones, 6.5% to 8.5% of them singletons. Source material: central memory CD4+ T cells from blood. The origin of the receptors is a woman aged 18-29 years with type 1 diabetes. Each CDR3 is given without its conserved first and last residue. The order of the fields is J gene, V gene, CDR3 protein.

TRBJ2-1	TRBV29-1	SVEPRGAEQF
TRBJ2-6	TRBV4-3	ASSQDPPSGIGGANVLT
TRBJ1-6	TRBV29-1	SLPEQRGQTNSPLH
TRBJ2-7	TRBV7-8	ASSLSLAGVRYEQY
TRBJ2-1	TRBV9	ASSVTPSSYNEQF
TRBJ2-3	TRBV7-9	ASSLGLHGRTDTQY
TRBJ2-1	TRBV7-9	ASSLRDYNNEQF
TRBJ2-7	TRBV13	ASSPRTGRTREQY
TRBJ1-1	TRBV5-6	ASSFVRGMNTEAF
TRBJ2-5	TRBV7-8	ASSLARRGAQETQY
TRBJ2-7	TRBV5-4	ASSQTSGIHEQY
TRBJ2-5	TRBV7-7	ASGADQETQY
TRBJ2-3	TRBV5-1	ASVRDRAYTDTQY
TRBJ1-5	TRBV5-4	ASSLEGDNQPQH
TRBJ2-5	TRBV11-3	ASSTEGASMETQY
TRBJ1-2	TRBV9	ASSVGGGTAYGYT
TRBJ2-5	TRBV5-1	ASSLDFTGIGETQY
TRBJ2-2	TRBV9	ASSVGTPGTGELF
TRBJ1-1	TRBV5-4	ASSRRTDTEAF
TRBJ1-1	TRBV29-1	SVRRVNTEAF
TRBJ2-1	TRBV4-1	ASSRRTSGTHNEQF
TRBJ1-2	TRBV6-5	ASRTGGAYGYT
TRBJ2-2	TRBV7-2	ASRPGTGRTGELF
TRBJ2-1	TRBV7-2	ASSPSSGGAWYNEQF
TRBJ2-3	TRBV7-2	ASSTSRDSDTQY
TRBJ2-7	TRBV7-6	ASSRTGQGYYEQY
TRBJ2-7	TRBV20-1	SARRDEQY
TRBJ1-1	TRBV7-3	ASSLTGGETEAF
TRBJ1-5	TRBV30	AWQQGTGNQPQH
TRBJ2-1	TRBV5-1	ASSLGLAGNYNEQF
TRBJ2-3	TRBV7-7	ASSISGSVDTQY
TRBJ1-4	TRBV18	ASSNNDEKLF
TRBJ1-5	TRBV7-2	ASSLNSLNQPQH
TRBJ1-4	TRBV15	ATSRDRGTGGMMI
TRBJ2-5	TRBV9	ASSPMGAETQY
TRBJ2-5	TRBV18	ASSRAAGGETQY
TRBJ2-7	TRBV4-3	ASSQAAPGGSTYEQY
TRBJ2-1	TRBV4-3	ASSPPGGEQF
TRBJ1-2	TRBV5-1	ASSLSLAGLGGYT
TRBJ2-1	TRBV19	ASRVLGLAGVEQF
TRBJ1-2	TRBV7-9	ASSFGTRGNYGYT
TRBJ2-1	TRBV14	ASSQELLVAGGYNEQF
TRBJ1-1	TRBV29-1	SVIRTQGSEAF
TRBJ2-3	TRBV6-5	ASSWGGDVTDTQY
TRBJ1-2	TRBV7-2	ASSQDTNYGYT
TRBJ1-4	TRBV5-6	ASSLQFNEKLL
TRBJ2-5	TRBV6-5	ASQTGGASETQY
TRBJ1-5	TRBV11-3	ASSSSGLEQPQH
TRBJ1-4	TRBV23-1	ASRTLTGKANEKLF
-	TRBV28	ASSSSTGGYYEQY
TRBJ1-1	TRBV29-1	SVAPGPGAF
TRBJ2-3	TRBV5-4	ATHGLAGEYTQY
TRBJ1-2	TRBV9	ASSVPGGQGYT